These 19 T cell receptor beta chains share one sample of origin, sequenced in a study of Ad26.COV2.S vaccination and SARS-CoV-2 variants. Treatment of the sample: 15 to 20 received Ad26.COV2.S at low or high dose, single or two shots; about five received placebo; per-sample allocation not given. Samples came from day 63 after the first vaccine or placebo injection. Generated by immunoSEQ multiplex PCR, the TCRdb table keeps only in-frame clones and is missing some. The table records around 320,000 clones, 86% of them present only once. Sample: peripheral blood, taken in a trial of Ad26.COV2.S vaccine versus placebo. These receptors were obtained from a person aged 18 to 65 who received the Ad26.COV2.S COVID-19 vaccine or a placebo.

V and J are TRBV6-5 and TRBJ2-3; unclear D gene. Germline CDR1 and CDR2: MNHEY and SVGAGI. Trimming removed 6 bases at V and 8 bases at J, with 18 bases between. The CDR3 is 14 amino acids. The CDR3 region is CASSPLSTRSTQYF. As DNA, the CDR3 is TGTGCCAGCAGCCCATTATCGACTCGATCTACGCAGTATTTT.

This clone came up once. The chain carries TRBV7-8 and TRBJ1-5; D gene uncertain. Germline V gene data show CDR1 as SGHVS and CDR2 as FQNEAQ. This CDR3 is 16 amino acids long. Deletions cut 3 bases from V and 0 bases from J, with 12 bases between. CDR3 DNA: TGTGCCAGCAGCTTCGACCCCTGGGGTAGCAATCAGCCCCAGCATTTT. Residues: CASSFDPWGSNQPQHF.

The chain recombines TRBV5-1 with TRBJ1-1; no reliable D call. Trimming cost V 4 bases and J 11 bases, with 18 bases left between them. This CDR3 contains 13 residues. Germline CDR1 is SGHRS and CDR2 is YFSETQ. The CDR3 nucleotides are TGCGCCAGCAGCCTAGGACCCCAAACGGGGGCTTTCTTT. Its translation is CASSLGPQTGAFF.

The table lists this clone with a few counts. V gene TRBV5-6 combines with J gene TRBJ2-5; 8 nucleotides match TRBD2. Germline assignment: CDR1 SGHDT and CDR2 YYEEEE. V lost 6 bases to trimming and J lost 4 bases; unmatched junction nucleotides: 5. This CDR3 is 13 amino acids long. The CDR3 sequence: CASKDLAGETQYF. The CDR3 nucleotides read TGTGCCAGCAAGGACCTAGCGGGAGAGACCCAGTACTTC.

The chain recombines TRBV6-2 or TRBV6-3 with TRBJ1-1; D not resolved. Germline lookup yields CDR1 MNHEY and CDR2 SVGEGT. CDR3 size: 16 residues. The V and J ends lost 0 bases and 0 bases respectively, with 11 bases between them. In DNA, the CDR3 is TGTGCCAGCAGTTACTCTTCTAGAGAACTGAACACTGAAGCTTTCTTT. As protein: CASSYSSRELNTEAFF.

V usage is TRBV3-1 (or the pseudogene TRBV3-2) and J usage is TRBJ1-6, with unresolved D. This CDR3 spans 17 amino acids. V lost 4 bases and J 9 bases, leaving 22 bases between the germline ends. The germline CDR1 and CDR2 sequences are LGHDT and YNNKEL (reference sequence). CDR3 in amino acids: CASSPYPWTASTSPLHF. The CDR3 bases are TGTGCCAGCAGCCCCTACCCGTGGACCGCCTCGACTTCACCCCTCCACTTT.

The CDR3 DNA follows: TGTGCCAGCAGCAATTCGCCGAAGGAGTCCAATGAAAAACTGTTTTTT. This translates into CASSNSPKESNEKLFF. The chain combines TRBV21-1 with TRBJ1-4. TRBV21-1 has pseudogene status. This CDR3 has 16 residues.

The V gene is TRBV15, the J gene TRBJ1-1; D gene unclear. Germline loops: CDR1 LNHNV, CDR2 YYDKDF (reference sequence). V was pared by 3 bases and J by 1 base, with 12 bases between. This CDR3 is 15 amino acids long. This chain's CDR3 is CATSSPRRSNTEAFF. The CDR3 bases are TGTGCCACCAGCAGCCCTAGACGGTCGAACACTGAAGCTTTCTTT.

This chain joins TRBV30 and TRBJ2-5, with a possible D match to TRBD2 (6 bases). Between the trimmed V and J ends, which lost 2 bases and 5 bases, there was a span of 12 bases. This CDR3 has 13 amino acids. The germline gives CDR1 GTSNPN, CDR2 SVGIG (reference sequence). CDR3 amino acids: CAWSSGVGETQYF. For the CDR3, the DNA is TGTGCCTGGAGTTCGGGGGTTGGGGAGACCCAGTACTTC.

V and J are TRBV19 and TRBJ2-1, with 11 bases matching TRBD2. V shed 2 bases, J shed 9 bases, and the junction held 6 bases outside the gene matches. The CDR3 totals 15 residues. Per the germline V gene, CDR1 is LNHDA and CDR2 is SQIVND (reference sequence). The CDR3 DNA reads TGTGCCAGTAGTATAATAGCGGGGGGGTATTTTGAGCAGTTCTTC. It translates to CASSIIAGGYFEQFF.

A word on this clone: Other DNA sequences within the sample encode an identical CDR3. The gene calls are TRBV18 and TRBJ1-2; D is possibly TRBD1 (6 bases). V lost 3 bases and J 6 bases, leaving 8 bases between the germline ends. The CDR3 sequence is 12 residues long. In germline, CDR1 is KGHSH, CDR2 LQKENI. CDR3 DNA: TGTGCCAGCTCACCGAGGGGGGATGGCTACACCTTC. It codes for CASSPRGDGYTF. The complete variable domain, with remaining parts taken from reference TRBV18 and TRBJ1-2, reads NAGVMQNPRHLVRRRGQEARLRCSPMKGHSHVYWYRQLPEEGLKFMVYLQKENIIDESGMPKERFSAEFPKEGPSILRIQQVVRGDSAAYFCASSPRGDGYTFGSGTRLTVV.

The chain links TRBV7-2 to TRBJ2-3, with 15 bases matching TRBD2. Unmatched junction bases numbered 12, after V lost 5 bases and J lost 6 bases. Germline V gene data show CDR1 as SGHTA and CDR2 as FQGNSA. The CDR3 extends over 18 amino acids. Written as DNA, the CDR3 is TGTGCCAGCAGCCAAGCGGGGACTAGCGGGGGGCCGATTGATACGCAGTATTTT. Translation: CASSQAGTSGGPIDTQYF.

Here the CDR3 reads CASSLAKGQNTEAFF. CDR3 nucleotide sequence: TGTGCCAGCAGCTTAGCCAAAGGACAGAACACTGAAGCTTTCTTT. V is TRBV7-9 and J is TRBJ1-1; D perhaps matches TRBD1 (5 bases). The V gene lost 0 bases and the J gene lost 1 base, with 9 bases spanning the gap. The CDR3 contains 15 residues. Germline values: CDR1 SEHNR, CDR2 FQNEAQ (reference sequence).

In this sample, this clone turned up once. The chain uses TRBV30 and TRBJ1-2; 7 bases align to TRBD1. Germline CDR1 GTSNPN, CDR2 SVGIG (reference sequence). The CDR3 is made up of 14 amino acids. V gave up 3 bases and J gave up 7 bases; unmatched junction bases: 11. The CDR3 DNA is TGTGCCTGGAGCCGAGTACAGGGGTTTCGTGGCTACACCTTC. As protein: CAWSRVQGFRGYTF.

V is TRBV27 and J is TRBJ2-7, with 13 bases that match TRBD2. The CDR3 length is 16 residues. J gave up 3 bases and V 4 bases, and 6 bases lay outside the gene matches. The germline V gene encodes CDR1 MNHEY and CDR2 SMNVEV (reference sequence). Here the CDR3 reads CASSSGLAGMVYEQYF. The CDR3 DNA reads TGTGCCAGCAGTTCGGGACTAGCGGGGATGGTCTACGAGCAGTACTTC.

The chain has TRBV7-2 and TRBJ1-1, with 8 bases identical to TRBD1. The germline CDR1 and CDR2 sequences are SGHTA and FQGNSA. This CDR3 contains 13 residues. Germline trimming cut 5 bases from V and 11 bases from J; bases unmatched to any gene: 10. CDR3 sequence reads: CASSTPGGGWAFF. The CDR3 bases are TGTGCCAGCAGCACCCCAGGGGGCGGGTGGGCTTTCTTT.

This chain uses TRBV4-1 with TRBJ1-2; D is uncertain. Germline V gives CDR1 MGHRA, CDR2 YSYEKL. V was cut by 4 bases and J by 0 bases, with 12 bases left in between. This CDR3 contains 15 residues. In DNA form, the CDR3 reads TGCGCCAGCAGCCCCCCGGGAAGCACTAACTATGGCTACACCTTC. It specifies CASSPPGSTNYGYTF.

This clone showed up just once. The V gene is TRBV4-1, the J gene TRBJ1-5; unclear D gene. Per germline, CDR1 MGHRA and CDR2 YSYEKL. Trimming took 5 bases from V and 1 from J, leaving 9 bases between them. The CDR3 spans 14 residues. Here the CDR3 reads CASSFLESNQPQHF. The CDR3 DNA follows: TGCGCCAGCAGCTTCTTAGAAAGCAATCAGCCCCAGCATTTT.

The V and J genes are TRBV5-1 and TRBJ1-4; D gene ambiguous. Germline CDR1 is SGHRS and CDR2 is YFSETQ. The CDR3 spans 15 residues. Trimming stripped 3 bases from V and 0 bases from J, with 9 bases between. The CDR3 coding sequence is TGCGCCAGCAGCTCAAACACTGCAACTAATGAAAAACTGTTTTTT. Protein sequence: CASSSNTATNEKLFF.